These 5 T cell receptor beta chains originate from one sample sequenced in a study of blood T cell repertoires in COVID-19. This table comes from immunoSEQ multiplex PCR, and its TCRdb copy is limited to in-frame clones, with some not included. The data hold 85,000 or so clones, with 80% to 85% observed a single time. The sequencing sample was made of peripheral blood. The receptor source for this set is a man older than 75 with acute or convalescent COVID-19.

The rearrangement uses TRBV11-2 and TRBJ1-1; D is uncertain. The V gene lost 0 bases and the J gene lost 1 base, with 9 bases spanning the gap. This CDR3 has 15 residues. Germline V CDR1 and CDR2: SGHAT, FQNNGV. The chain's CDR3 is CASSLELLGNTEAFF. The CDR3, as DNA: TGTGCCAGCAGCTTAGAGTTGCTCGGGAACACTGAAGCTTTCTTT.

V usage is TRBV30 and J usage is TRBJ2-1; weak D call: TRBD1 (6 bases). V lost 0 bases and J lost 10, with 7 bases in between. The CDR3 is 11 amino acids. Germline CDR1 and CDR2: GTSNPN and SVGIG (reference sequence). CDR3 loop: CAWSVQGEQFF. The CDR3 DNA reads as TGTGCCTGGAGTGTACAGGGAGAGCAGTTCTTC.

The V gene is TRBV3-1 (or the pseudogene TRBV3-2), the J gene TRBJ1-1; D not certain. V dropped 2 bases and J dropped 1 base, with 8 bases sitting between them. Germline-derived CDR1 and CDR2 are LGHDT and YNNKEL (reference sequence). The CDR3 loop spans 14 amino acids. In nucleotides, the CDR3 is TGTGCCAGCAGCCAATCGGGGAGGAACACTGAAGCTTTCTTT. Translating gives CASSQSGRNTEAFF.

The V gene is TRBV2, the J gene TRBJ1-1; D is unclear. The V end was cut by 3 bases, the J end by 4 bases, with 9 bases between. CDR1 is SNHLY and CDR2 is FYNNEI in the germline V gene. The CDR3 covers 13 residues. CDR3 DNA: TGTGCCAGCAGTGACGAGGGAACCACTGAAGCTTTCTTT. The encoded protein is CASSDEGTTEAFF.

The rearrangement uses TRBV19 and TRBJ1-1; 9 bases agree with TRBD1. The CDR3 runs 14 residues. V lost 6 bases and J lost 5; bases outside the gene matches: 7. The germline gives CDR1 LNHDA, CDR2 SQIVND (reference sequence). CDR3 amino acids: CASSSQGARTEAFF. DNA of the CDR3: TGTGCCAGTAGCTCACAGGGGGCGCGGACTGAAGCTTTCTTT.